One and the same sample provided the 9 T cell receptor beta chains below, sequenced in a study of blood T cell repertoires in COVID-19. Profiling relied on immunoSEQ multiplex PCR, and the TCRdb table lists in-frame clones only, not all of them. This table has about 250,000 clones, more than 65% appearing once. The source material was peripheral blood. The receptors were gathered from a woman of 80 years or more with acute or convalescent COVID-19.

The chain employs TRBV21-1 and TRBJ2-5; the table assigns TRBD1, which was not confirmed against the DNA. TRBV21-1 is labeled a pseudogene. The CDR3 runs 13 residues. The CDR3 reads CASTPGQGETQYF. The CDR3, as DNA: TGTGCCAGCACCCCGGGACAGGGGGAGACCCAGTACTTC.

This clone was seen a single time. This chain joins TRBV29-1 and TRBJ1-1, with TRBD1 matching over 8 bases. J lost 9 bases, V lost 2 bases, and 5 bases had no gene match. The length of the CDR3 is 12 residues. Germline-derived CDR1 and CDR2 are SQVTM and ANQGSEA. The CDR3 nucleotides are TGCAGCGTTGAAAGGACAGGGTATAAAGCTTTCTTT. Its protein product is CSVERTGYKAFF.

The chain has TRBV2 and TRBJ2-5; D perhaps matches TRBD1 (7 bases). CDR1 and CDR2 from the germline V gene are SNHLY and FYNNEI. CDR3 length equals 16 residues. V dropped 4 bases and J dropped 2 bases, with 17 bases sitting between them. CDR3 nucleotides: TGTGCCAGCAGTGCAGGACTCAGGGGGAGGCAAGAGACCCAGTACTTC. This codes for CASSAGLRGRQETQYF.

This chain connects TRBV7-9 to TRBJ1-1, with a tentative D call TRBD1 (5 bases). Between the trimmed V and J ends, which lost 3 bases and 1 base, there was a span of 9 bases. The CDR3 sequence is 14 residues long. The germline gives CDR1 SEHNR, CDR2 FQNEAQ (reference sequence). CDR3 region: CASSFRQGNTEAFF. CDR3 bases: TGTGCCAGCAGCTTCCGTCAGGGGAACACTGAAGCTTTCTTT.

The chain recombines TRBV7-6 with TRBJ2-2, with TRBD1 identical over 9 bases. From germline, CDR1 is SGHVS and CDR2 FNYEAQ. The CDR3 is 18 residues long. The trim removed 5 bases at V and 5 bases at J, leaving 15 bases unmatched. The CDR3 here is CASSTHPPGQGSTGELFF. As DNA, the CDR3 is TGTGCCAGCAGCACTCACCCGCCGGGACAGGGATCTACCGGGGAGCTGTTTTTT. Using reference TRBV7-6 and TRBJ2-2 for the parts outside the CDR3, the full variable domain is GAGVSQSPRYKVTKRGQDVALRCDPISGHVSLYWYRQALGQGPEFLTYFNYEAQQDKSGLPNDRFSAERPEGSISTLTIQRTEQRDSAMYRCASSTHPPGQGSTGELFFGEGSRLTVL.

This sequence joins TRBV19 and TRBJ2-5; D gene ambiguous. The V end lost 4 bases, the J end lost 0 bases, and 6 bases lay between the germline ends. This CDR3 region has 13 residues. Germline values: CDR1 LNHDA, CDR2 SQIVND (reference sequence). The CDR3 region is CASSTTYQETQYF. CDR3 DNA sequence: TGTGCCAGTAGTACTACGTACCAAGAGACCCAGTACTTC. The variable domain in full, completed from reference TRBV19 and TRBJ2-5, reads DGGITQSPKYLFRKEGQNVTLSCEQNLNHDAMYWYRQDPGQGLRLIYYSQIVNDFQKGDIAEGYSVSREKKESFPLTVTSAQKNPTAFYLCASSTTYQETQYFGPGTRLLVL.

This clone occurred once. This rearrangement joins TRBV3-1 (or the pseudogene TRBV3-2) to TRBJ2-5, with TRBD2 matching 7 bases. Germline V gene data show CDR1 as LGHDT and CDR2 as YNNKEL (reference sequence). This CDR3 spans 16 amino acids. J was trimmed by 7 bases and V by 3 bases; bases with no gene match: 14. The CDR3 spells CASSQDPGRGGGTQYF. CDR3 coding DNA: TGTGCCAGCAGCCAGGACCCGGGACGCGGGGGTGGGACCCAGTACTTC.

The chain couples TRBV6-1 to TRBJ2-1; 9 nucleotides agree with TRBD2. Looked up from germline, CDR1 is MNHNS and CDR2 is SASEGT. After removal of 4 bases from V and 5 bases from J, the junction contained 9 bases not matched to a gene. The length of the CDR3 is 16 residues. CDR3 sequence reads: CASSGVEASGNNEQFF. In DNA form, the CDR3 reads TGTGCCAGCAGTGGAGTTGAGGCTAGCGGGAACAATGAGCAGTTCTTC.

The chain combines TRBV18 with TRBJ2-1; perhaps TRBD1 as D (5 bases). Germline V CDR1 and CDR2: KGHSH, LQKENI. Trimming removed 0 bases at V and 7 bases at J, with 13 bases between. This CDR3 is 15 amino acids long. CDR3 in amino acids: CASSPPWKGKNEQFF. The CDR3 nucleotides are TGTGCCAGCTCACCACCCTGGAAGGGGAAAAATGAGCAGTTCTTC.